Each of the 23 T cell receptor beta chains below was sequenced from the same sample in a study of a mutant IDH1 vaccine in newly diagnosed glioma. Using immunoSEQ multiplex PCR, the repertoire was profiled, and TCRdb retains in-frame clones only, with some absent. The sample has around 57,000 clones, about 89% seen once. Time point meaning: week 11, during vaccination. Each vaccine dose was 300 ug of mutant IDH1 20-mer peptide, with topical imiquimod. For these receptors, no antigen is known. Sample: PBMCs, taken from a glioma patient whose treatment included an IDH1 peptide vaccine. Receptor source: a man aged 35 to 55 with glioma.

This sequence joins TRBV4-1 and TRBJ2-2; TRBD2 matches at 8 bases. With 1 base clipped from V and 3 bases from J, the junction kept 7 bases outside the gene matches. The CDR3 totals 17 residues. Germline V CDR1 and CDR2: MGHRA, YSYEKL. Here the CDR3 reads CASSQARGGLYTGELFF. CDR3 DNA sequence: TGCGCCAGCAGCCAAGCACGCGGGGGGCTCTACACCGGGGAGCTGTTTTTT.

This chain joins TRBV27 and TRBJ2-2; no definite D call. V shed 5 bases and J shed 0 bases, with 16 bases lying between them. CDR3 size: 17 residues. CDR1 is MNHEY, CDR2 SMNVEV, per germline (reference sequence). The CDR3 spells CASSPRLLITNTGELFF. CDR3 sequence (DNA): TGTGCCAGCAGTCCCCGTCTGCTGATTACGAACACCGGGGAGCTGTTTTTT.

The chain couples TRBV5-1 to TRBJ2-2, with a tentative D call TRBD2 (7 bases). Germline V lookup: CDR1 SGHRS, CDR2 YFSETQ. V lost 2 bases and J 3 bases, leaving 11 bases between the germline ends. The CDR3 is 15 amino acids. The CDR3 nucleotides read TGCGCCAGCAGCTTCGGGGGGCCGGACACCGGGGAGCTGTTTTTT. Its protein product is CASSFGGPDTGELFF.

This chain joins TRBV25-1 and TRBJ1-1; 9 bases fit TRBD1. After removal of 5 bases from V and 5 bases from J, the junction contained 6 bases not matched to a gene. There are 14 residues in the CDR3. Germline values: CDR1 MGHDK, CDR2 SYGVNS. The CDR3 protein is CASSKQGARTEAFF. For the CDR3, the DNA is TGTGCCAGCAGTAAACAGGGGGCGCGGACTGAAGCTTTCTTT. Full variable domain (missing parts from reference TRBV25-1 and TRBJ1-1): EADIYQTPRYLVIGTGKKITLECSQTMGHDKMYWYQQDPGMELHLIHYSYGVNSTEKGDLSSESTVSRIRTEHFPLTLESARPSHTSQYLCASSKQGARTEAFFGQGTRLTVV.

This clone was observed once. The chain couples TRBV6-5 to TRBJ2-6; D possibly corresponds to TRBD1 (6 bases). Germline V gene data show CDR1 as MNHEY and CDR2 as SVGAGI. This CDR3 region has 15 residues. V lost 4 bases and J 2 bases, leaving 9 bases between the germline ends. The CDR3 loop is CASSSPGAGANVLTF. CDR3 DNA sequence: TGTGCCAGCAGTTCCCCAGGGGCTGGGGCCAACGTCCTGACTTTC.

Written as DNA, the CDR3 is TGTGCCAGCAGGATACTAGCGGGACAAAAGAACGAGCAGTACTTC. Its translation is CASRILAGQKNEQYF. J is TRBJ2-7 and V is TRBV14; TRBD2 agrees at 10 bases. J gave up 5 bases and V 6 bases, and 10 bases lay outside the gene matches. The germline gives CDR1 SGHDN, CDR2 FVKESK. The CDR3 consists of 15 residues. Full variable domain (outside the CDR3, taken from reference TRBV14 and TRBJ2-7): EAGVTQFPSHSVIEKGQTVTLRCDPISGHDNLYWYRRVMGKEIKFLLHFVKESKQDESGMPNNRFLAERTGGTYSTLKVQPAELEDSGVYFCASRILAGQKNEQYFGPGTRLTVT.

The CDR3 bases are TGTGCCAGCAGTCTGACACCCTACGAGCAGTACTTC. It encodes CASSLTPYEQYF. This chain joins TRBV28 and TRBJ2-7; D is undetermined. This CDR3 spans 12 amino acids. Germline CDR1 is MDHEN and CDR2 is SYDVKM. Trimming shortened V by 5 bases and J by 2 bases, and 7 bases separated the two germline ends.

The chain is built from TRBV27 and TRBJ2-2; D gene uncertain. CDR1 and CDR2 (germline): MNHEY, SMNVEV (reference sequence). V was pared by 5 bases and J by 8 bases, with 9 bases between. This CDR3 is 12 amino acids long. The CDR3 DNA sequence: TGTGCCAGCAGTCCGATAGTGGGGGAGCTGTTTTTT. Translating gives CASSPIVGELFF.

The chain couples TRBV12-2 to TRBJ1-2; the listed D gene, TRBD1, was not tested against the DNA. TRBV12-2 is classified as a pseudogene. The CDR3 has 17 residues. CDR3 DNA: TGTGCAAGTCGCTACAGCCCCAGGACACCAGCTAACTATGGCTACACCTTC. Encoded protein: CASRYSPRTPANYGYTF.

V is TRBV7-2 and J is TRBJ2-7; 14 nucleotides agree with TRBD2. The CDR3 has 18 residues. The V gene end was trimmed by 2 bases and the J gene end by 3 bases; junction bases not matched to a gene: 9. Germline-derived CDR1 and CDR2 are SGHTA and FQGNSA. CDR3 DNA: TGTGCCAGCAGCTTAAGGGAGGGGACTAGCGGGAGTATCTACGAGCAGTACTTC. This encodes CASSLREGTSGSIYEQYF.

This clone has only one observation. The gene calls are TRBV5-6 and TRBJ1-1, with D perhaps TRBD1 (6 bases). The CDR3 has 15 amino acids. From germline, CDR1 is SGHDT and CDR2 YYEEEE. Trimming cost V 0 bases and J 6 bases, with 15 bases left between them. CDR3 sequence (DNA): TGTGCCAGCAGCTTGGAATTTGGGGGGCGAGCTGAAGCTTTCTTT. Its translation is CASSLEFGGRAEAFF.

The rearrangement joins TRBV6-5 to TRBJ2-5; D assignment may be TRBD1 or TRBD2 (5 bases each). Per germline, CDR1 MNHEY and CDR2 SVGAGI. The CDR3 runs 13 residues. V lost 7 bases, J lost 5 bases, and 14 bases lay in between. CDR3 coding DNA: TGTGCCAGCATAAGGGGCGAGGGGGAGACCCAGTACTTC. It specifies CASIRGEGETQYF.

The V and J genes are TRBV6-4 and TRBJ2-3; D not certain. The germline CDR1 and CDR2 sequences are MRHNA and SNTAGT. V was cut by 5 bases and J by 4 bases, with 13 bases left in between. The CDR3 runs 14 residues. In nucleotides, the CDR3 is TGTGCCAGCAGTTTCTCCGGTGGTGCAGATACGCAGTATTTT. This translates into CASSFSGGADTQYF.

The rearrangement links TRBV19 to TRBJ2-3; TRBD2 is a possible D gene (7 bases). The CDR3 extends over 14 amino acids. Trimming pared 5 bases from V and 4 bases from J, leaving 13 bases between. CDR1 LNHDA and CDR2 SQIVND come from the germline V gene (reference sequence). CDR3 protein: CASSQQGGSDTQYF. CDR3 nucleotide sequence: TGTGCCAGTAGTCAACAGGGAGGGTCAGATACGCAGTATTTT.

This chain uses TRBV11-3 with TRBJ2-1; D remains ambiguous. This CDR3 is built from 14 residues. V lost 1 base to trimming and J lost 8 bases, with 12 bases between them. The V gene's germline CDR1 is SGHNT and CDR2 YENEEA. CDR3: CASSLASADDEQFF. CDR3 coding DNA: TGTGCCAGCAGCTTAGCCTCGGCAGATGATGAGCAGTTCTTC.

The chain carries TRBV19 and TRBJ1-2; perhaps TRBD1 as D (5 bases). The V gene's germline CDR1 is LNHDA and CDR2 SQIVND (reference sequence). Trimming stripped 6 bases from V and 4 bases from J, with 18 bases between. The length of the CDR3 is 15 residues. CDR3 coding DNA: TGTGCCAGTAGCCCCGGACACTTCGAGGGCTATGGCTACACCTTC. Translation gives CASSPGHFEGYGYTF.

The gene calls are TRBV27 and TRBJ2-3; 7 nucleotides agree with TRBD1. Unmatched junction bases numbered 1, after V lost 4 bases and J lost 3 bases. The CDR3 is 13 residues long. CDR1 and CDR2 from the germline V gene are MNHEY and SMNVEV (reference sequence). In DNA, the CDR3 is TGTGCCAGCAGTTCGACAGGGACAGATACGCAGTATTTT. Translated, it gives CASSSTGTDTQYF.

The rearrangement uses TRBV6-1 and TRBJ2-5; TRBD1 agrees at 8 bases. This CDR3 is built from 13 residues. Germline-derived CDR1 and CDR2 are MNHNS and SASEGT. J gave up 5 bases and V 6 bases, and 5 bases lay outside the gene matches. DNA of the CDR3: TGTGCCAGCAGGGAGACAGGGGTCGAGACCCAGTACTTC. Translation: CASRETGVETQYF.

The chain carries TRBV2 and TRBJ2-1; D gene ambiguous. Trimming stripped 6 bases from V and 8 bases from J, with 8 bases between. The CDR3 is 11 residues long. Germline loops: CDR1 SNHLY, CDR2 FYNNEI. The CDR3 loop reads CASSVRDEQFF. Here the CDR3 DNA reads TGTGCCAGCAGCGTACGGGATGAGCAGTTCTTC.

The table lists this clone with a few counts. The chain combines TRBV7-9 with TRBJ1-1; no firm D call. V was cut by 1 base and J by 0 bases, with 6 bases left in between. The CDR3 has 14 residues. CDR1 and CDR2 (germline): SEHNR, FQNEAQ (reference sequence). In DNA, the CDR3 is TGTGCCAGCAGCTTAGGGGAAATGAACACTGAAGCTTTCTTT. Translation: CASSLGEMNTEAFF.

The chain recombines TRBV2 with TRBJ1-2, with 8 nucleotides matching TRBD1. Germline CDR1 reads SNHLY; CDR2 reads FYNNEI. The J segment lost 6 bases and the V segment lost 5 bases, leaving 5 bases of the junction unmatched. This CDR3 is 13 amino acids long. Here the CDR3 DNA reads TGTGCCAGCAGTCTACGGACAGGGAATGGCTACACCTTC. It specifies CASSLRTGNGYTF.

This chain joins TRBV27 and TRBJ2-2; TRBD1 might be the D (6 bases). V was clipped by 3 bases and J by 0 bases, with 11 bases between them. CDR3 length: 16 amino acids. Germline V gene data show CDR1 as MNHEY and CDR2 as SMNVEV (reference sequence). The CDR3 sequence: CASSFQGPPNTGELFF. In DNA, the CDR3 is TGTGCCAGCAGTTTTCAGGGGCCCCCGAACACCGGGGAGCTGTTTTTT.

By frequency in the sample, this clone is medium-sized. This chain uses TRBV18 with TRBJ2-2; either TRBD1 or TRBD2 may fit D (5 bases each). Germline values: CDR1 KGHSH, CDR2 LQKENI. The V and J ends lost 6 bases and 6 bases respectively, with 11 bases between them. This CDR3 comprises 13 residues. CDR3 loop: CASSTLGAGELFF. As DNA, the CDR3 is TGTGCCAGCTCCACTCTGGGGGCCGGGGAGCTGTTTTTT.